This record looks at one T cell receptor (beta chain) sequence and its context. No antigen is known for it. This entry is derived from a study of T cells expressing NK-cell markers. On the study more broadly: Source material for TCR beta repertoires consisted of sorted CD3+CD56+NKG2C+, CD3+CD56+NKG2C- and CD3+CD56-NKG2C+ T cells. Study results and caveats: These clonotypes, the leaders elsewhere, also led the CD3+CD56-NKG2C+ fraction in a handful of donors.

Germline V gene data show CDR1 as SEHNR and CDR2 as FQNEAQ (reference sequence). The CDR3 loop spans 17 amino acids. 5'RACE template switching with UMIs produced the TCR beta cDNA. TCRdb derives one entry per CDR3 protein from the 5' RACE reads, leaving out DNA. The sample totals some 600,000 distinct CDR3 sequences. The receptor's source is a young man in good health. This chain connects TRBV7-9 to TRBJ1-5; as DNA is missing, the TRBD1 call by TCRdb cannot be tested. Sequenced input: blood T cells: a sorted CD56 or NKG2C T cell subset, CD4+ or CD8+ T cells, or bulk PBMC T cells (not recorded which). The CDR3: CASSYRDRGRSNQPQHF.